This T cell receptor beta chain was identified during a study of early T cells in non-severe SARS-CoV-2 infection. Looking at the study overall: Sequenced bulk RNA came from whole blood that was unsorted, and chains were unpaired. Findings of the study overall: Reliance on VDJdb matching favored anti-spike CD8 responses; private and CD4 specificities were missed.

Individual cDNA molecules were tagged with unique molecular identifiers, the study reported. TCRdb reanalysed the 5' RACE reads using MiXCR and keeps one entry per CDR3 protein. The table includes tens of thousands of distinct CDR3 sequences, approximately 10% detected once. There are 14 residues in the CDR3. Trimming pared 7 bases from V and 1 base from J, leaving 16 bases between. Looked up from germline, CDR1 is SQVTM and CDR2 is ANQGSEA. This clonotype was observed a handful of times. The antigen remains unidentified. The material sequenced was whole blood, taken at baseline. The rearrangement links TRBV29-1 to TRBJ1-1, with D perhaps TRBD1 (6 bases). The TCR sequence derives from an adult who was a healthcare worker with PCR-confirmed SARS-CoV-2 infection or an uninfected control (not recorded which). The CDR3 nucleotides are TGCAGCGCCGAGGGGGGACACCCGAACACTGAAGCTTTCTTT. It encodes CSAEGGHPNTEAFF.